A single sample is the source of the 19 T cell receptor beta chains below, sequenced in a study of blood T cell repertoires in COVID-19 (dated by TCRdb to 2019 to 2021). The library was made by the immunoSEQ multiplex PCR assay. TCRdb carries this immuneACCESS record with in-frame sequences only. Its versions omit some clonotypes, under half of them owing to an unresolved V gene in the studies checked, with the rest unexplained. Across this sample there are 150,000 to 170,000 clones, with roughly 72% seen only once. In total, the top ten clones hold around 3.4% of the sample. The sequenced sample was peripheral blood. These receptors all come from a woman older than 75 with acute or convalescent COVID-19.

The chain couples TRBV5-1 to TRBJ1-1, with unresolved D. The CDR3 totals 16 residues. Trimming pared 4 bases from V and 4 bases from J, leaving 20 bases between. From germline, CDR1 is SGHRS and CDR2 YFSETQ. Here the CDR3 reads CASSRGWAERSTEAFF. The CDR3 bases are TGCGCCAGCAGCCGGGGTTGGGCGGAACGGAGCACTGAAGCTTTCTTT.

In this sample, this clone turned up once. V and J are TRBV2 and TRBJ1-6; no reliable D call. CDR3 size: 17 residues. In germline, CDR1 is SNHLY, CDR2 FYNNEI. With 7 bases removed from V and 8 bases from J, the gap between germline ends came to 24 bases. In nucleotides, the CDR3 is TGTGCCAGCACTGCCGGTTTACGGGTGGAATCCTATTCACCCCTCCACTTT. Its protein product is CASTAGLRVESYSPLHF.

The chain recombines TRBV6-6 with TRBJ2-3; 7 bases map to TRBD2. J was trimmed by 2 bases and V by 5 bases; bases with no gene match: 13. Germline V gene data show CDR1 as MNHNY and CDR2 as SVGAGI (reference sequence). This CDR3 has 17 amino acids. The CDR3 DNA is TGTGCCAGCAGTCTAATGACTAGCCCTTCTCCCACAGATACGCAGTATTTT. Its translation: CASSLMTSPSPTDTQYF.

V gene TRBV7-9 combines with J gene TRBJ2-1; TRBD1 aligns across 10 bases. Germline V gives CDR1 SEHNR, CDR2 FQNEAQ (reference sequence). This CDR3 is built from 16 residues. V lost 4 bases to trimming and J lost 5 bases; unmatched junction nucleotides: 8. Here the CDR3 reads CASSYLGTGEDNEQFF. The CDR3 DNA is TGTGCCAGCAGCTACTTAGGGACAGGGGAAGACAATGAGCAGTTCTTC. Based on the CDR3 plus reference TRBV7-9 and TRBJ2-1, the full variable domain is DTGVSQNPRHKITKRGQNVTFRCDPISEHNRLYWYRQTLGQGPEFLTYFQNEAQLEKSRLLSDRFSAERPKGSFSTLEIQRTEQGDSAMYLCASSYLGTGEDNEQFFGPGTRLTVL.

The chain carries TRBV7-2 and TRBJ1-2; no firm D call. The CDR3 has 12 amino acids. The germline gives CDR1 SGHTA, CDR2 FQGNSA. The V end lost 4 bases, the J end lost 1 base, and 4 bases lay between the germline ends. This CDR3 is CASSYNNYGYTF. CDR3 DNA sequence: TGTGCCAGCAGCTATAATAACTATGGCTACACCTTC.

V gene TRBV7-7 combines with J gene TRBJ2-5, with 7 bases fitting TRBD1. The germline gives CDR1 SSHAT, CDR2 FNYEAQ (reference sequence). J lost 2 bases, V lost 0 bases, and 3 bases had no gene match. This CDR3 is built from 15 residues. The CDR3 bases are TGTGCCAGCAGCTTAGCGGGGACAGAGCAAGAGACCCAGTACTTC. Residues: CASSLAGTEQETQYF.

This clone appeared a few times. V usage is TRBV5-1 and J usage is TRBJ2-7; tentatively, D is TRBD2 (6 bases). V was pared by 4 bases and J by 1 base, with 18 bases between. The CDR3 totals 16 residues. Germline CDR1 is SGHRS and CDR2 is YFSETQ. Here the CDR3 DNA reads TGCGCCAGCAGCCTGGCGGGCGGGGTAGGTTCCTACGAGCAGTACTTC. Protein sequence: CASSLAGGVGSYEQYF.

The chain combines TRBV2 with TRBJ2-1; a weak D match, TRBD2 (6 bases). Trimming stripped 4 bases from V and 6 bases from J, with 19 bases between. This CDR3 spans 16 amino acids. CDR1 is SNHLY, CDR2 FYNNEI, per germline. The CDR3 coding sequence is TGTGCCAGCAGTGGAACCGGGACTGCCCAGGGCAATGAGCAGTTCTTC. This sequence encodes CASSGTGTAQGNEQFF.

A remark on this clone: Relative to the germline gene, one junction end is altered; a read error may explain this. CDR3 nucleotide sequence: TGTGCCACCAGTGATTGGCCCCACAAAACTAGCGAACACCGGGGAGCTGTTTTT. Translated, it gives CATSDWPHKTSEHRGAVF. This rearrangement joins TRBV24-1 to TRBJ2-2; 7 bases are a match to TRBD2. Germline lookup yields CDR1 KGHDR and CDR2 SFDVKD. The CDR3 runs to 18 residues.

The chain combines TRBV10-3 with TRBJ1-1; tentatively, D is TRBD1 (6 bases). The V end lost 7 bases, the J end lost 1 base, and 13 bases lay between the germline ends. Germline V gives CDR1 ENHRY, CDR2 SYGVKD. The CDR3 extends over 14 amino acids. In nucleotides, the CDR3 is TGTGCCATCACCTTAGACAGGAAGAACACTGAAGCTTTCTTT. Protein: CAITLDRKNTEAFF.

V usage is TRBV18 and J usage is TRBJ2-1; 10 bases map to TRBD2. V dropped 5 bases and J dropped 0; count of bases not matched to a gene: 4. Per the germline V gene, CDR1 is KGHSH and CDR2 is LQKENI. This CDR3 contains 16 residues. This CDR3 reads CASSRTSGNSYNEQFF. CDR3 bases: TGTGCCAGCTCAAGGACTAGCGGAAACTCCTACAATGAGCAGTTCTTC. Looking up the rest from reference TRBV18 and TRBJ2-1 gives the full variable domain: NAGVMQNPRHLVRRRGQEARLRCSPMKGHSHVYWYRQLPEEGLKFMVYLQKENIIDESGMPKERFSAEFPKEGPSILRIQQVVRGDSAAYFCASSRTSGNSYNEQFFGPGTRLTVL.

The CDR3 protein is CASSSNRNYGYTF. The CDR3 DNA sequence: TGTGCCAGCAGCTCCAACAGAAACTATGGCTACACCTTC. This sequence joins TRBV13 and TRBJ1-2; D remains unclear. The ends were cut back, 4 bases at V and 2 bases at J, with 8 bases in the middle. The CDR3 contains 13 residues. In germline, CDR1 is PRHDT, CDR2 FYEKMQ (reference sequence).

The chain has TRBV5-1 and TRBJ1-5, with 7 bases matching TRBD1. The germline V gene has CDR1 SGHRS and CDR2 YFSETQ. V lost 0 bases and J lost 6; bases outside the gene matches: 6. This CDR3 is built from 15 residues. This CDR3 reads CASSLDGQVTQPQHF. The CDR3 DNA reads as TGCGCCAGCAGCTTGGACGGACAGGTCACTCAGCCCCAGCATTTT.

This clone was seen a few times. The rearrangement uses TRBV5-1 and TRBJ1-5; unclear D gene. V was shortened by 4 bases and J by 2 bases, with 10 bases between the two germline ends. The CDR3 covers 14 residues. Germline assignment: CDR1 SGHRS and CDR2 YFSETQ. The DNA of the CDR3 is TGCGCCAGCAGCGACGAAGGAGGCAATCAGCCCCAGCATTTT. It is translated as CASSDEGGNQPQHF.

The chain recombines TRBV21-1 with TRBJ1-1; TRBD1, the D gene given by the table, was not confirmed from the DNA. TRBV21-1 is a known pseudogene. The CDR3 contains 15 residues. The CDR3 reads CASSNNGTGNTEAFF. For the CDR3, the DNA is TGTGCCAGCAGCAATAACGGGACAGGGAACACTGAAGCTTTCTTT.

The chain has TRBV10-3 and TRBJ1-1; 8 bases align to TRBD1. With 10 bases clipped from V and 4 bases from J, the junction kept 11 bases outside the gene matches. This CDR3 is 14 amino acids long. Germline assignment: CDR1 ENHRY and CDR2 SYGVKD. The DNA of the CDR3 is TGTGCCACCTCAGCCAAACAGGGGGTCACTGAAGCTTTCTTT. Residues: CATSAKQGVTEAFF.

V usage is TRBV7-9 and J usage is TRBJ2-3; 7 nucleotides agree with TRBD2. V lost 5 bases, J lost 0 bases, and 8 bases stayed unmatched. Germline CDR1 SEHNR, CDR2 FQNEAQ (reference sequence). The CDR3 is 16 amino acids. CDR3 protein: CASSPRGVASTDTQYF. As DNA, the CDR3 is TGTGCCAGCAGCCCACGGGGGGTGGCAAGCACAGATACGCAGTATTTT.

This chain connects TRBV30 to TRBJ1-2; 10 nucleotides line up with TRBD1. Germline V CDR1 and CDR2: GTSNPN, SVGIG (reference sequence). The CDR3 runs to 16 residues. Trimming removed 2 bases from V and 7 bases from J; junction bases left unmatched: 13. CDR3: CAWSTRIGQGESGYTF. In DNA, the CDR3 is TGTGCCTGGAGTACTCGCATTGGACAGGGGGAGAGTGGCTACACCTTC.

The CDR3 spells CASSMWTGYGYTF. In DNA form, the CDR3 reads TGTGCCAGTAGTATGTGGACAGGCTATGGCTACACCTTC. The genes are TRBV19 and TRBJ1-2; 7 bases are a match to TRBD1. The CDR3 spans 13 residues. CDR1 is LNHDA, CDR2 SQIVND, per germline (reference sequence). Trimming took 3 bases from V and 4 from J; bases not matched to a gene: 2.